Shown below are 25 T cell receptor beta chains from a single sample sequenced in a study of blood T cell repertoires in COVID-19. Profiling relied on immunoSEQ multiplex PCR, and the TCRdb table lists in-frame clones only, not all of them. The sample consists of fewer than 200,000 clones, 70% to 80% of them appearing once. Source material: PBMCs or T cells enriched from blood (not recorded which). These receptors were taken from a woman in her seventies in a cohort exposed to, infected with or recovered from COVID-19 (not recorded which).

This chain joins TRBV5-1 and TRBJ1-1; the D is unclear. V lost 6 bases, J lost 8 bases, and 23 bases lay in between. The CDR3 totals 15 residues. CDR1 SGHRS and CDR2 YFSETQ come from the germline V gene. The CDR3 loop reads CASTPGESISREAFF. The CDR3 nucleotides read TGCGCCAGCACCCCCGGCGAAAGTATTAGCCGAGAAGCTTTCTTT.

This chain connects TRBV27 to TRBJ2-4; the match to TRBD1 covers 10 bases. V gave up 0 bases and J gave up 1 base; unmatched junction bases: 6. Germline V gene data show CDR1 as MNHEY and CDR2 as SMNVEV (reference sequence). The CDR3 loop spans 18 amino acids. The CDR3 protein is CASSLSPRQGAAKNIQYF. CDR3 coding DNA: TGTGCCAGCAGTTTATCGCCCCGACAGGGGGCGGCCAAAAACATTCAGTACTTC.

The chain combines TRBV30 with TRBJ1-3, with D maybe TRBD1 (6 bases). This CDR3 has 15 residues. Germline V gene sequence: CDR1 GTSNPN, CDR2 SVGIG (reference sequence). The V gene lost 3 bases and the J gene lost 4 bases, with 16 bases spanning the gap. CDR3 residues: CAWSRSPGAGNTIYF. DNA for the CDR3: TGTGCCTGGAGCAGGAGCCCAGGGGCGGGAAACACCATATATTTT.

The chain carries TRBV3-1 (or the pseudogene TRBV3-2) and TRBJ2-7; D is unresolved. The ends were cut back, 2 bases at V and 6 bases at J, with 11 bases in the middle. The CDR3 loop spans 13 amino acids. Germline V gene data show CDR1 as LGHDT and CDR2 as YNNKEL (reference sequence). Written as DNA, the CDR3 is TGTGCCAGCAGCCAACTAGTGGCAAGCGAGCAGTACTTC. This translates into CASSQLVASEQYF.

This chain uses TRBV11-3 with TRBJ1-6; 7 bases align to TRBD1. J lost 6 bases, V lost 5 bases, and 4 bases had no gene match. The CDR3 covers 14 residues. Looked up from germline, CDR1 is SGHNT and CDR2 is YENEEA. CDR3 sequence (DNA): TGTGCCAGCAGCATAACAGGGGTTAATTCACCCCTCCACTTT. Translating gives CASSITGVNSPLHF.

This chain links TRBV7-3 with TRBJ2-1, with D possibly matching TRBD2 (6 bases). This CDR3 spans 16 amino acids. From germline, CDR1 is SGHTA and CDR2 FQGTGA. V dropped 3 bases and J dropped 1 base, with 13 bases sitting between them. CDR3: CASSFSPSASYNEQFF. CDR3 in DNA: TGTGCCAGCAGCTTTAGTCCTAGCGCTTCCTACAATGAGCAGTTCTTC. Combining the CDR3 with reference TRBV7-3 and TRBJ2-1 gives the whole variable domain GAGVSQTPSNKVTEKGKYVELRCDPISGHTALYWYRQSLGQGPEFLIYFQGTGAADDSGLPNDRFFAVRPEGSVSTLKIQRTERGDSAVYLCASSFSPSASYNEQFFGPGTRLTVL.

The chain is built from TRBV29-1 and TRBJ1-3; D gene uncertain. This CDR3 spans 13 amino acids. V was clipped by 3 bases and J by 0 bases, with 6 bases between them. Per germline, CDR1 SQVTM and CDR2 ANQGSEA. CDR3 bases: TGCAGCGTTGATTCAGGCTCTGGAAACACCATATATTTT. This encodes CSVDSGSGNTIYF.

The chain is built from TRBV5-4 and TRBJ2-1; 15 bases are a match to TRBD2. With 4 bases clipped from V and 0 bases from J, the junction kept 2 bases outside the gene matches. Germline V gene data show CDR1 as SGHNT and CDR2 as YYREEE (reference sequence). The CDR3 is 17 amino acids. CDR3 region: CASSPGLAGGSYNEQFF. DNA of the CDR3: TGTGCCAGCAGCCCGGGACTAGCGGGGGGCTCCTACAATGAGCAGTTCTTC.

V gene TRBV28 combines with J gene TRBJ1-2; perhaps TRBD1 as D (6 bases). Trimming stripped 5 bases from V and 4 bases from J, with 14 bases between. There are 14 residues in the CDR3. Germline V gives CDR1 MDHEN, CDR2 SYDVKM. The CDR3 here is CASSLLQGTYGYTF. DNA for the CDR3: TGTGCCAGCAGTCTACTACAGGGTACCTATGGCTACACCTTC.

This chain joins TRBV19 and TRBJ1-2; 8 nucleotides match TRBD1. Trimming took 1 base from V and 5 from J; bases not matched to a gene: 6. This CDR3 is built from 15 residues. CDR1 and CDR2 from the germline V gene are LNHDA and SQIVND (reference sequence). The CDR3 is CASSIATGEVYGYTF. CDR3 bases: TGTGCCAGTAGTATAGCGACAGGGGAAGTTTATGGCTACACCTTC.

The genes are TRBV4-3 and TRBJ1-1; no clear D gene. Trimming removed 0 bases from V and 1 base from J, with 6 bases in between. Germline V lookup: CDR1 LGHNA, CDR2 YSLEER. The CDR3 is made up of 14 amino acids. Written as DNA, the CDR3 is TGCGCCAGCAGCCAAGACGGAGGGAACACTGAAGCTTTCTTT. It yields the protein CASSQDGGNTEAFF.

The V call is TRBV7-9, the J call TRBJ1-1, with D tentatively TRBD1 (6 bases). With 5 bases removed from V and 11 bases from J, the gap between germline ends came to 12 bases. The V gene's germline CDR1 is SEHNR and CDR2 FQNEAQ (reference sequence). The CDR3 consists of 11 residues. The CDR3 loop is CASSPYQGAFF. The CDR3 DNA reads as TGTGCCAGCAGCCCTTATCAGGGGGCTTTCTTT.

This rearrangement joins TRBV5-4 to TRBJ2-7; 8 bases fit TRBD2. V was clipped by 4 bases and J by 5 bases; unmatched bases: 5. The CDR3 is 13 residues long. Germline CDR1 is SGHNT and CDR2 is YYREEE (reference sequence). The CDR3 is CASSAGLVNEQYF. The CDR3 DNA reads TGTGCCAGCAGCGCGGGACTAGTTAACGAGCAGTACTTC.

The sample holds one count of this clone. V is TRBV1 and J is TRBJ2-7; whether TRBD2, the table's D call, matches the DNA was not checked. TRBV1 is marked as a pseudogene. The CDR3 runs 15 residues. The CDR3: CTSSQGGRHSYEQYF. The CDR3 DNA is TGCACCAGCAGCCAAGGTGGGAGGCATTCCTACGAGCAGTACTTC.

The V call is TRBV15, the J call TRBJ2-1; D is unclear. Germline CDR1 reads LNHNV; CDR2 reads YYDKDF (reference sequence). V was shortened by 4 bases and J by 4 bases, with 8 bases between the two germline ends. The CDR3 extends over 13 amino acids. The CDR3 DNA is TGTGCCACCAGCATCCACATATACAATGAGCAGTTCTTC. This encodes CATSIHIYNEQFF. Complete variable domain (other parts from reference TRBV15 and TRBJ2-1): DAMVIQNPRYQVTQFGKPVTLSCSQTLNHNVMYWYQQKSSQAPKLLFHYYDKDFNNEADTPDNFQSRRPNTSFCFLDIRSPGLGDTAMYLCATSIHIYNEQFFGPGTRLTVL.

This chain uses TRBV5-1 with TRBJ1-6, with 10 bases aligning to TRBD1. The CDR3 is made up of 15 amino acids. J was trimmed by 13 bases and V by 3 bases; bases with no gene match: 10. Germline V gives CDR1 SGHRS, CDR2 YFSETQ. The CDR3 here is CASSSQDRGISPLHF. The CDR3 DNA is TGCGCCAGCAGCTCCCAGGACAGGGGGATCTCGCCCCTCCACTTT.

The rearrangement uses TRBV5-4 and TRBJ2-1; D may be TRBD2 (6 bases). This CDR3 comprises 13 residues. Trimming pared 5 bases from V and 8 bases from J, leaving 14 bases between. Per the germline V gene, CDR1 is SGHNT and CDR2 is YYREEE (reference sequence). CDR3 nucleotide sequence: TGTGCCAGCAGGAACGGGACTTTTTATGAGCAGTTCTTC. It is translated as CASRNGTFYEQFF.

V usage is TRBV6-5 and J usage is TRBJ1-1, with D possibly matching TRBD1 (6 bases). The germline V and J ends were trimmed by 6 bases and 0 bases, with 8 bases remaining between them. CDR1 and CDR2 from the germline V gene are MNHEY and SVGAGI. The CDR3 extends over 13 amino acids. The CDR3 region is CASREGVNTEAFF. CDR3 nucleotides: TGTGCCAGCAGAGAGGGGGTGAACACTGAAGCTTTCTTT.

This rearrangement joins TRBV18 to TRBJ2-5; D might be TRBD1 (5 bases). CDR1 and CDR2 (germline): KGHSH, LQKENI. The CDR3 runs 15 residues. V was cut by 3 bases and J by 0 bases, with 11 bases left in between. CDR3 bases: TGTGCCAGCTCACCCCAGGGCATGTACCAAGAGACCCAGTACTTC. Its translation is CASSPQGMYQETQYF. Complete variable domain (other parts from reference TRBV18 and TRBJ2-5): NAGVMQNPRHLVRRRGQEARLRCSPMKGHSHVYWYRQLPEEGLKFMVYLQKENIIDESGMPKERFSAEFPKEGPSILRIQQVVRGDSAAYFCASSPQGMYQETQYFGPGTRLLVL.

This sequence joins TRBV6-1 and TRBJ2-3, with 11 bases lining up with TRBD1. Per germline, CDR1 MNHNS and CDR2 SASEGT. After removal of 3 bases from V and 3 bases from J, the junction contained 11 bases not matched to a gene. CDR3 size: 18 residues. The chain's CDR3 is CASSELGTGGYGTDTQYF. In nucleotides, the CDR3 is TGTGCCAGCAGTGAGCTCGGGACAGGGGGTTACGGTACAGATACGCAGTATTTT.

The rearrangement uses TRBV5-1 and TRBJ2-3; the match to TRBD1 covers 9 bases. The CDR3 is 16 amino acids. The germline CDR1 and CDR2 sequences are SGHRS and YFSETQ. With V trimmed by 4 bases and J by 2 bases, 8 bases remained unmatched. CDR3 nucleotide sequence: TGCGCCAGCAGCGGGGGACAGGGTTGGGCCACAGATACGCAGTATTTT. It encodes CASSGGQGWATDTQYF.

The chain carries TRBV7-2 and TRBJ1-4; 8 bases are a match to TRBD1. With V trimmed by 1 base and J by 6 bases, 4 bases remained unmatched. Germline assignment: CDR1 SGHTA and CDR2 FQGNSA. The CDR3 covers 15 residues. CDR3 region: CASSLEGQEYEKLFF. The CDR3, as DNA: TGTGCCAGCAGCTTAGAGGGACAGGAATATGAAAAACTGTTTTTT.

The chain employs TRBV5-1 and TRBJ2-5, with 11 nucleotides matching TRBD1. This CDR3 region has 16 residues. V lost 4 bases to trimming and J lost 8 bases; unmatched junction nucleotides: 13. Germline V gene sequence: CDR1 SGHRS, CDR2 YFSETQ. The CDR3 DNA reads TGCGCCAGCAGCCCAACTACCGGGACAGGGGGAAGTACCCAGTACTTC. It translates to CASSPTTGTGGSTQYF.

CDR3 in DNA: TGCGCCAGCAGCGGAGGCTTGGGGTTGGGAACTGAAGCTTTCTTT. Translation: CASSGGLGLGTEAFF. J is TRBJ1-1 and V is TRBV5-1; D not resolved. This CDR3 comprises 15 residues. Germline values: CDR1 SGHRS, CDR2 YFSETQ. V was trimmed by 4 bases and J by 5 bases, leaving 18 bases between them.

J is TRBJ2-1 and V is TRBV2; 7 nucleotides match TRBD2. V was clipped by 0 bases and J by 7 bases; unmatched bases: 3. The CDR3 has 14 amino acids. Germline V gene data show CDR1 as SNHLY and CDR2 as FYNNEI. As DNA, the CDR3 is TGTGCCAGCAGTGAAGCGTTCGGGGGGAATGAGCAGTTCTTC. Amino acid sequence: CASSEAFGGNEQFF.